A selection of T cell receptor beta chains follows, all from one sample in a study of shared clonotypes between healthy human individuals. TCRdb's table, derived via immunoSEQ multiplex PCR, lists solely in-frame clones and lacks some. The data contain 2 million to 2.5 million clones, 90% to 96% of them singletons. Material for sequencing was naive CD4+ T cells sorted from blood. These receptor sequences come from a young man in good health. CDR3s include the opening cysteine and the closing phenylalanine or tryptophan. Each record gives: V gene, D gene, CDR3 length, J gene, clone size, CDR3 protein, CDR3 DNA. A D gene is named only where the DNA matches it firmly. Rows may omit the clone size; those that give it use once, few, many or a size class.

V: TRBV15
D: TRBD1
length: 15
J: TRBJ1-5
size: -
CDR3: CATSRRTGENQPQHF
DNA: TGTGCCACCAGCAGGCGGACAGGGGAAAATCAGCCCCAGCATTTT

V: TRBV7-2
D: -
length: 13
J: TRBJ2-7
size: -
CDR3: CASSLMRDSEQYF
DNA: TGTGCCAGCAGCTTAATGCGGGACAGTGAGCAGTACTTC

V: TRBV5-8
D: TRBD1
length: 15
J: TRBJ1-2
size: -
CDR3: CASTPGTGNNYGYTF
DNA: TGTGCCAGCACCCCCGGGACAGGGAACAACTATGGCTACACCTTC

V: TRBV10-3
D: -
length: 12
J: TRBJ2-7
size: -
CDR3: CAISEHPYEQYF
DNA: TGTGCCATCAGTGAACACCCCTACGAGCAGTACTTC

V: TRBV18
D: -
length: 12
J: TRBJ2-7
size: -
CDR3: CASSKGLIEQYF
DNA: TGTGCCAGCTCAAAGGGCCTCATCGAGCAGTACTTC

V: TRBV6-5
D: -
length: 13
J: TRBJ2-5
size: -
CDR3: CASSYTPQETQYF
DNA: TGTGCCAGCAGTTACACCCCTCAAGAGACCCAGTACTTC

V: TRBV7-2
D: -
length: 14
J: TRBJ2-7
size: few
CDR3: CASRDIRLPYEQYF
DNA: TGTGCCAGCAGGGACATCCGCCTCCCCTACGAGCAGTACTTC

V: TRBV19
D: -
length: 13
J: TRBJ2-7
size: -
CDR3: CASSGGASYEQYF
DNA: TGTGCCAGTAGTGGGGGAGCCTCCTACGAGCAGTACTTC

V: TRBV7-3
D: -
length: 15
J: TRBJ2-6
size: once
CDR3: CASSLYGAGANVLTF
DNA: TGTGCCAGCAGCTTATACGGGGCTGGGGCCAACGTCCTGACTTTC

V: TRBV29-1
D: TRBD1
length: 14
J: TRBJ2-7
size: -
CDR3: CSVAGTGGIYEQYF
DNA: TGCAGCGTAGCCGGGACAGGGGGTATCTACGAGCAGTACTTC

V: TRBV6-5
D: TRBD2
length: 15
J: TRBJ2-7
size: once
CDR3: CASSRGSSGGDEQYF
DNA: TGTGCCAGCAGTCGCGGTTCTAGCGGGGGTGACGAGCAGTACTTC

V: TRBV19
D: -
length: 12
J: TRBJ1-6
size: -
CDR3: CASSAPRSPLHF
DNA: TGTGCCAGTAGTGCCCCGCGATCACCCCTCCACTTT

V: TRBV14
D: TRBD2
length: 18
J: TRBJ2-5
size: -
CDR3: CASSQGGPGGRNLETQYF
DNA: TGTGCCAGCAGCCAAGGGGGTCCCGGCGGGAGAAATTTAGAGACCCAGTACTTC